This is a list of T cell receptor beta chains from one sample in a study of identical twins. TCRdb itself ran the 5' RACE reads through MiXCR, one entry per CDR3 protein. The repertoire holds about 890,000 distinct CDR3 sequences, with more than 9% as singletons. These data were also filed under a second study, of yellow fever vaccine responses in identical twins.

Input material: PBMCs. The receptors derive from a woman in her late teens or twenties in good health. Both conserved end residues are part of each CDR3. The D gene is left open where the match is weak. Clone size appears in some rows only: once, few, many, or a class for an expanded clone.

>many|TRBJ2-1|TRBV7-8|-
TGTGCCAGCAGCGGAATCGACATGGGTTTTCGGTCACCGTCCTACAATGAGCAGTTCTTC
CASSGIDMGFRSPSYNEQFF
>-|TRBJ2-5|TRBV7-6|-
TGTGCCAGCAGCGCAGGGCCTCCTCAAGAGACCCAGTACTTC
CASSAGPPQETQYF
>few|TRBJ1-4|TRBV12-3/TRBV12-4|TRBD1
TGTGCCAGCAGTTTGGTAGGGGGCGCGGAAAAACTGTTTTTT
CASSLVGGAEKLFF
>-|TRBJ2-5|TRBV7-9|-
TGTGCCAGCAGCACCGGACAGCTCGGACAAGAGACCCAGTACTTC
CASSTGQLGQETQYF
>-|TRBJ2-2|TRBV15|-
TGTGCCACCAGCAAACGGGGTGGAGCGAACACCGGGGAGCTGTTTTTT
CATSKRGGANTGELFF
>few|TRBJ1-2|TRBV6-4|-
TGTGCCAGCAGTCCAGGGTCCCCTATCTATGGCTACACCTTC
CASSPGSPIYGYTF
>-|TRBJ2-1|TRBV20-1|-
TGCAGTGCCTTTGGGGGCAATGAGCAGTTCTTC
CSAFGGNEQFF
>few|TRBJ2-1|TRBV6-5|-
TGTGCCAGCAGCTACGGGAGTACCTACAATGAGCAGTTCTTC
CASSYGSTYNEQFF
>few|TRBJ2-1|TRBV2|-
TGTGCCAGCAGTGACGGTACAGACCCCTACAATGAGCAGTTCTTC
CASSDGTDPYNEQFF
>-|TRBJ2-7|TRBV6-2/TRBV6-3|-
TGTGCCAGCAGCTTACAGGGTTTGAACGAGCAGTACTTC
CASSLQGLNEQYF